Shown below are 22 T cell receptor beta chains from a single sample sequenced in a study of blood T cell repertoires in COVID-19. Assay used: immunoSEQ multiplex PCR; TCRdb lists only in-frame clones, some missing. The sample consists of fewer than 110,000 clones, roughly 90% of them appearing once. Sequencing was done on a sample of peripheral blood. These receptor sequences come from a man aged 35-49 years with active or convalescent COVID-19.

This clone came up a few times. The V gene is TRBV3-1 (or the pseudogene TRBV3-2), the J gene TRBJ1-1; D remains ambiguous. CDR1 is LGHDT, CDR2 YNNKEL, per germline (reference sequence). CDR3 length equals 16 residues. Trimming took off 4 bases at V and 4 bases at J, with 19 bases between the two ends. The CDR3 bases are TGTGCCAGCAGCCCCATCCCGAGGGCACGGAGCACTGAAGCTTTCTTT. Encoded protein: CASSPIPRARSTEAFF.

V usage is TRBV4-1 and J usage is TRBJ1-2, with 9 positions matching TRBD1. CDR1 MGHRA and CDR2 YSYEKL come from the germline V gene. V gave up 4 bases and J gave up 7 bases; unmatched junction bases: 22. The CDR3 extends over 19 amino acids. In nucleotides, the CDR3 is TGCGCCAGCAGCCTAAACAATCAGAGGACAGGGGTCTCCTCCCGTGGCTACACCTTC. Residues: CASSLNNQRTGVSSRGYTF.

The gene calls are TRBV5-4 and TRBJ1-1, with a possible D match to TRBD1 (6 bases). Germline lookup yields CDR1 SGHNT and CDR2 YYREEE (reference sequence). The V end was cut by 4 bases, the J end by 4 bases, with 17 bases between. This CDR3 contains 15 residues. The CDR3 nucleotides read TGTGCCAGCAGCCCCGTTACAGGGTATGGCACTGAAGCTTTCTTT. The encoded protein is CASSPVTGYGTEAFF.

The chain has TRBV4-1 and TRBJ2-7, with 7 bases matching TRBD1. The CDR3 has 14 amino acids. The J segment lost 6 bases and the V segment lost 6 bases, leaving 11 bases of the junction unmatched. The V gene's germline CDR1 is MGHRA and CDR2 YSYEKL. CDR3 sequence: CASSATGSTSEQYF. The CDR3 bases are TGCGCCAGCAGTGCGACAGGGTCCACTTCCGAGCAGTACTTC.

This clone has a handful of counts. The junction shows a germline mismatch at one end, possibly a read error. This chain joins TRBV5-1 and TRBJ2-1; the match to TRBD2 covers 14 bases. The CDR3 consists of 16 residues. Germline assignment: CDR1 SGHRS and CDR2 YFSETQ. CDR3 region: CASTLDGTSGRNEQFF. The CDR3 DNA reads TGCGCCAGCACCTTGGATGGGACTAGCGGGAGAAATGAGCAGTTCTTC.

The chain joins TRBV7-8 to TRBJ2-7; 7 bases are a match to TRBD2. J was trimmed by 4 bases and V by 2 bases; bases with no gene match: 2. Germline V CDR1 and CDR2: SGHVS, FQNEAQ. The CDR3 has 13 residues. The CDR3 region is CASSLQGGYEQYF. The CDR3 DNA sequence: TGTGCCAGCAGCTTACAGGGAGGGTACGAGCAGTACTTC. The full variable domain, with the rest looked up from reference TRBV7-8 and TRBJ2-7, is GAGVSQSPRYKVAKRGQDVALRCDPISGHVSLFWYQQALGQGPEFLTYFQNEAQLDKSGLPSDRFFAERPEGSVSTLKIQRTQQEDSAVYLCASSLQGGYEQYFGPGTRLTVT.

V and J are TRBV5-1 and TRBJ1-3; D uncertain. Germline assignment: CDR1 SGHRS and CDR2 YFSETQ. V gave up 2 bases and J gave up 0 bases, with 6 bases separating them. The CDR3 runs to 14 residues. For the CDR3, the DNA is TGCGCCAGCAGCTTTGGGAGCTCTGGAAACACCATATATTTT. It specifies CASSFGSSGNTIYF.

The chain is built from TRBV19 and TRBJ2-2, with 8 bases lining up with TRBD1. Germline values: CDR1 LNHDA, CDR2 SQIVND (reference sequence). The CDR3 length is 14 residues. Trimming removed 6 bases from V and 6 bases from J; junction bases left unmatched: 6. The CDR3 region is CASRGTGKAGELFF. DNA for the CDR3: TGTGCCAGTAGGGGGACAGGAAAGGCCGGGGAGCTGTTTTTT. Full variable domain (missing parts from reference TRBV19 and TRBJ2-2): DGGITQSPKYLFRKEGQNVTLSCEQNLNHDAMYWYRQDPGQGLRLIYYSQIVNDFQKGDIAEGYSVSREKKESFPLTVTSAQKNPTAFYLCASRGTGKAGELFFGEGSRLTVL.

This chain joins TRBV27 and TRBJ2-6; 9 nucleotides agree with TRBD2. J lost 4 bases, V lost 0 bases, and 13 bases had no gene match. Germline CDR1 and CDR2: MNHEY and SMNVEV (reference sequence). The CDR3 runs 20 residues. The CDR3 is CASSLSIIAGASPGANVLTF. CDR3 nucleotides: TGTGCCAGCAGTTTATCGATTATAGCGGGAGCCTCTCCAGGGGCCAACGTCCTGACTTTC.

This clone was observed a few times. The V call is TRBV19, the J call TRBJ1-6; D is undetermined. Germline-derived CDR1 and CDR2 are LNHDA and SQIVND (reference sequence). V shed 3 bases and J shed 10 bases, with 7 bases lying between them. This CDR3 is 12 amino acids long. CDR3 residues: CASSMRESPLHF. CDR3 in DNA: TGTGCCAGTAGTATGAGGGAATCACCCCTCCACTTT.

The V and J genes are TRBV7-8 and TRBJ2-3; 7 bases are shared with TRBD2. This CDR3 is 16 amino acids long. CDR1 and CDR2 from the germline V gene are SGHVS and FQNEAQ. Trimming removed 1 base from V and 3 bases from J; junction bases left unmatched: 7. The CDR3 is CASSLESPGGTDTQYF. CDR3 in DNA: TGTGCCAGCAGCTTAGAAAGTCCCGGGGGGACAGATACGCAGTATTTT.

The chain uses TRBV7-2 and TRBJ1-1, with a tentative D call TRBD1 (5 bases). Trimming took 2 bases from V and 1 from J, leaving 8 bases between them. Germline CDR1 SGHTA, CDR2 FQGNSA. This CDR3 region has 14 residues. The CDR3 here is CASSLRQGNTEAFF. Here the CDR3 DNA reads TGTGCCAGCAGCTTAAGGCAGGGGAACACTGAAGCTTTCTTT.

V usage is TRBV4-1 and J usage is TRBJ2-1, with D perhaps TRBD2 (5 bases). Germline values: CDR1 MGHRA, CDR2 YSYEKL. The V end was cut by 1 base, the J end by 5 bases, with 15 bases between. The CDR3 length is 16 residues. CDR3 sequence reads: CASSQGLLVPHNEQFF. Written as DNA, the CDR3 is TGCGCCAGCAGCCAAGGACTACTCGTACCCCACAATGAGCAGTTCTTC.

V is TRBV5-6 and J is TRBJ1-2; no clear D. The CDR3 extends over 13 amino acids. In germline, CDR1 is SGHDT, CDR2 YYEEEE. The ends were cut back, 7 bases at V and 4 bases at J, with 14 bases in the middle. CDR3 region: CASRQVGPYGYTF. In nucleotides, the CDR3 is TGTGCCAGCCGACAAGTGGGCCCCTATGGCTACACCTTC.

The J gene is TRBJ1-5, the V gene TRBV7-2; D may be TRBD1 (5 bases). The V and J ends lost 1 base and 6 bases respectively, with 10 bases between them. This CDR3 is 14 amino acids long. Germline V CDR1 and CDR2: SGHTA, FQGNSA. In nucleotides, the CDR3 is TGTGCCAGCAGCTTAGTCGGGGGAGTTCAGCCCCAGCATTTT. Protein sequence: CASSLVGGVQPQHF.

This clone was detected only once. This chain connects TRBV7-3 to TRBJ2-1; 14 bases are shared with TRBD2. The CDR3 covers 15 residues. The trim removed 2 bases at V and 6 bases at J, leaving 0 bases unmatched. The V gene's germline CDR1 is SGHTA and CDR2 FQGTGA. CDR3 protein: CASSLGTSGSNEQFF. The CDR3 coding sequence is TGTGCCAGCAGCTTAGGGACTAGCGGGAGCAATGAGCAGTTCTTC.

The rearrangement links TRBV6-5 to TRBJ1-4; D is perhaps TRBD1 (6 bases). The germline V gene encodes CDR1 MNHEY and CDR2 SVGAGI. The V end lost 7 bases, the J end lost 10 bases, and 16 bases lay between the germline ends. The CDR3 has 13 amino acids. The CDR3 region has the DNA TGTGCCAGCAAGCTCCCAGGGGCGGGAAAACTGTTTTTT. It yields the protein CASKLPGAGKLFF.

This clone was seen just once. The J gene is TRBJ2-5, the V gene TRBV7-2; D might be TRBD2 (7 bases). The germline gives CDR1 SGHTA, CDR2 FQGNSA. This CDR3 contains 15 residues. The ends were cut back, 5 bases at V and 4 bases at J, with 17 bases in the middle. In DNA form, the CDR3 reads TGTGCCAGCAGCCTAGTGGGGGGGCGGGTAGAGACCCAGTACTTC. Residues: CASSLVGGRVETQYF.

This clone was seen only once. The rearrangement uses TRBV24-1 and TRBJ2-1; TRBD1 matches 8 bases. The CDR3 is 16 residues long. Germline V gene data show CDR1 as KGHDR and CDR2 as SFDVKD. Unmatched junction bases numbered 11, after V lost 6 bases and J lost 5 bases. CDR3 sequence reads: CATSRAGQGMNNEQFF. Written as DNA, the CDR3 is TGTGCCACCAGTCGAGCCGGACAGGGAATGAACAATGAGCAGTTCTTC.

The chain recombines TRBV28 with TRBJ2-5; 8 bases are a match to TRBD1. The V gene end was trimmed by 4 bases and the J gene end by 2 bases; junction bases not matched to a gene: 3. The CDR3 is 14 residues long. CDR1 MDHEN and CDR2 SYDVKM come from the germline V gene. CDR3 sequence (DNA): TGTGCCAGCAGTTACGGGACAGGACAAGAGACCCAGTACTTC. Translating gives CASSYGTGQETQYF.

The chain has TRBV18 and TRBJ1-6; 8 bases fit TRBD1. The CDR3 loop spans 15 amino acids. Germline-derived CDR1 and CDR2 are KGHSH and LQKENI. The V segment lost 3 bases and the J segment 10 bases; nucleotides outside the gene matches: 8. CDR3 sequence: CASSPDRGVGSPLHF. The CDR3 coding sequence is TGTGCCAGCTCACCCGACAGGGGCGTTGGCTCACCCCTCCACTTT.

The chain couples TRBV20-1 to TRBJ2-5; no clear D gene. Germline CDR1 is DFQATT and CDR2 is SNEGSKA (reference sequence). The CDR3 is made up of 12 amino acids. Trimming stripped 3 bases from V and 4 bases from J, with 9 bases between. The CDR3 DNA reads as TGCAGTGCTAGTGGGCTCGTAGAGACCCAGTACTTC. Protein: CSASGLVETQYF.